Below, 7 T cell receptor beta chains from the same sample are listed, as sequenced in a study of technical replicates of blood from a handful of donors. Produced via immunoSEQ multiplex PCR; TCRdb's table is partial and in-frame only. The data contain about 74,000 clones, 80% to 90% of them singletons. The sequenced sample was PBMCs. These receptors all stem from a human donor in good health. Some clones in this sample may be carry-over from other donors' samples.

The chain uses TRBV5-6 and TRBJ1-2, with 8 bases matching TRBD1. CDR3 size: 15 residues. CDR1 and CDR2 (germline): SGHDT, YYEEEE. Germline trimming cut 2 bases from V and 6 bases from J; bases unmatched to any gene: 9. The CDR3 loop reads CASSFFLGQVNGYTF. CDR3 coding DNA: TGTGCCAGCAGCTTTTTTCTGGGACAGGTCAATGGCTACACCTTC.

The chain recombines TRBV4-3 with TRBJ1-1; no reliable D call. V was shortened by 3 bases and J by 5 bases, with 13 bases between the two germline ends. Germline V gene sequence: CDR1 LGHNA, CDR2 YSLEER. This CDR3 spans 14 amino acids. Here the CDR3 reads CASSQFTGVTEAFF. In DNA, the CDR3 is TGCGCCAGCAGCCAGTTTACGGGAGTGACTGAAGCTTTCTTT.

This chain links TRBV7-2 with TRBJ1-3; maybe TRBD1 (5 bases). Trimming pared 1 base from V and 0 bases from J, leaving 7 bases between. Germline V gene sequence: CDR1 SGHTA, CDR2 FQGNSA. The CDR3 runs 15 residues. DNA for the CDR3: TGTGCCAGCAGCTTAGGGGGCTACTCTGGAAACACCATATATTTT. It is translated as CASSLGGYSGNTIYF.

V usage is TRBV18 and J usage is TRBJ2-2; 8 positions agree with TRBD1. Germline values: CDR1 KGHSH, CDR2 LQKENI. Trimming cost V 2 bases and J 6 bases; bases outside gene matches: 5. The CDR3 covers 15 residues. The CDR3 sequence: CASSPFDRGSGELFF. As DNA, the CDR3 is TGTGCCAGCTCACCATTCGACAGGGGTTCCGGGGAGCTGTTTTTT. Full variable domain (outside the CDR3, taken from reference TRBV18 and TRBJ2-2): NAGVMQNPRHLVRRRGQEARLRCSPMKGHSHVYWYRQLPEEGLKFMVYLQKENIIDESGMPKERFSAEFPKEGPSILRIQQVVRGDSAAYFCASSPFDRGSGELFFGEGSRLTVL.

This clone showed up just a few times. This rearrangement joins TRBV7-9 to TRBJ1-6; D ambiguous. V was clipped by 2 bases and J by 8 bases, with 7 bases between them. The CDR3 is 13 amino acids. Germline V gene lookup returns CDR1 SEHNR and CDR2 FQNEAQ (reference sequence). The DNA for the CDR3 is TGTGCCAGCAGCTTACGGACTTATTCACCCCTCCACTTT. Encoded protein: CASSLRTYSPLHF. Looking up the rest from reference TRBV7-9 and TRBJ1-6 gives the full variable domain: DTGVSQNPRHKITKRGQNVTFRCDPISEHNRLYWYRQTLGQGPEFLTYFQNEAQLEKSRLLSDRFSAERPKGSFSTLEIQRTEQGDSAMYLCASSLRTYSPLHFGNGTRLTVT.

CDR3 coding DNA: TGTGCCACCAGCAGCCCGGGACAGGGGTCCTTATGGTCCTACAATGAGCAGTTCTTC. It translates to CATSSPGQGSLWSYNEQFF. The J gene is TRBJ2-1, the V gene TRBV15; 10 bases are a match to TRBD1. Trimming took 3 bases from V and 1 from J; bases not matched to a gene: 12. Germline values: CDR1 LNHNV, CDR2 YYDKDF (reference sequence). The CDR3 contains 19 residues.

This clone appeared a few times. The chain is built from TRBV4-1 and TRBJ1-6; D ambiguous. The V and J ends lost 4 bases and 5 bases respectively, with 9 bases between them. The CDR3 loop spans 14 amino acids. From germline, CDR1 is MGHRA and CDR2 YSYEKL. In DNA form, the CDR3 reads TGCGCCAGCAGCCCCCCGAGAGATAATTCACCCCTCCACTTT. Protein sequence: CASSPPRDNSPLHF.